This TCR beta chain was found in a study of response to subunit inactivated influenza vaccine. Using its own MiXCR run on the RT-PCR reads, TCRdb lists one record per CDR3 protein. In the table there are roughly 520,000 distinct CDR3 sequences, about 25% of which are singletons. Germline V CDR1 and CDR2: ENHRY, SYGVKD. There are 15 residues in the CDR3. The V gene end was trimmed by 7 bases and the J gene end by 3 bases; junction bases not matched to a gene: 10. The source material was CD4+ T cells sorted from PBMCs, sampled around 5 days after vaccination. This TCR was recovered from a man aged 50 or older who received an inactivated influenza vaccine. This sequence joins TRBV10-3 and TRBJ2-7; TRBD1 agrees at 9 bases. The CDR3 loop is CAIMGGQGRVYEQYF. In DNA, the CDR3 is TGTGCCATCATGGGGGGACAGGGTAGGGTCTACGAGCAGTACTTC.